This T cell receptor (beta chain) comes out of a study of blood T cell repertoires in COVID-19. The CDR3 loop spans 19 amino acids. Generated by immunoSEQ multiplex PCR, the TCRdb table keeps only in-frame clones and is missing some. This table holds approximately 360,000 clones, 80% to 90% found once. The specimen was peripheral blood. The TCR originated in a man between 35 and 55 years old with acute or convalescent COVID-19. The gene calls are TRBV21-1 and TRBJ2-6; the table's D gene call, TRBD1, was not cross checked with the DNA. TRBV21-1 is annotated as a pseudogene. The CDR3 coding sequence is TGTGCCAGCAGCAGAACCCCGGGACAGAAAGACTCTGGGGCCAACGTCCTGACTTTC. Its protein product is CASSRTPGQKDSGANVLTF.